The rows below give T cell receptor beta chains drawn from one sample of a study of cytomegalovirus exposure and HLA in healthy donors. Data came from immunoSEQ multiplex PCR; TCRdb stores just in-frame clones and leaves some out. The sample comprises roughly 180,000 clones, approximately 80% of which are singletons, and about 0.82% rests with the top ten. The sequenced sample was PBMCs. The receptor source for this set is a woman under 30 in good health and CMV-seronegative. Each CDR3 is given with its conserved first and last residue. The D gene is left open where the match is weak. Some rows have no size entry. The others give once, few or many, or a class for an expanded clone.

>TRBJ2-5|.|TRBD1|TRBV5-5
TGTGCCAGCCACTTTCTCGGGACAGGGCTAGAGACCCAGTACTTC
CASHFLGTGLETQYF
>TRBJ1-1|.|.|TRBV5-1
TGCGCCAGCAGCCCGGATGGGACACCATCTATCGAAGCTTTCTTT
CASSPDGTPSIEAFF
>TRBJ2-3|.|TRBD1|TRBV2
TGTGCCAGCAGTGCAGGGGGCCCCTCCACAGATACGCAGTATTTT
CASSAGGPSTDTQYF
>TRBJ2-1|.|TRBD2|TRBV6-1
TGTGCCAGCAGTGGCTTAGCGGGAGGACTCAATGAGCAGTTCTTC
CASSGLAGGLNEQFF
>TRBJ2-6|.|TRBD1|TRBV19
TGTGCCAGTCTTAACAGGGGCTCTAGCGTCCTGACTTTC
CASLNRGSSVLTF
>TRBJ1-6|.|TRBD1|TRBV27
TGTGCCAGCAGGACAGGGGGACCTTATAATTCACCCCTCCACTTT
CASRTGGPYNSPLHF
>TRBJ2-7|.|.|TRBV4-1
TGCGCCAGCAGCCTCCGACAGGACTACGAGCAGTACTTC
CASSLRQDYEQYF
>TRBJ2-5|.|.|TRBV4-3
TGCGCCAGCAGCCAAGATATGGCTAGCGCCCAAGAGACCCAGTACTTC
CASSQDMASAQETQYF
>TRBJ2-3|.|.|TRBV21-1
TGTGCCAGCAGCAAACCCCGCGGGGGTAACCGCACAGATACGCAGTATTTT
CASSKPRGGNRTDTQYF
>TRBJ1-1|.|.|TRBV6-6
TGTGCCAGCAGTACCTCCGGGGGCACTGAAGCTTTCTTT
CASSTSGGTEAFF
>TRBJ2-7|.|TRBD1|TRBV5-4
TGTGCCAGCAGCGTGGGACAGGCGTTCTACGAGCAGTACTTC
CASSVGQAFYEQYF
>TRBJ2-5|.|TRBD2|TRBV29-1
TGCAGCGGCATGATAGCGGGAGGAGAGACCCAGTACTTC
CSGMIAGGETQYF
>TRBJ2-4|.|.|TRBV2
TGTGCCAGCAGTGTTAGAGCCAAAAACATTCAGTACTTC
CASSVRAKNIQYF
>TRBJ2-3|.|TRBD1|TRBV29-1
TGCAGCGTTGGTGGCCCGACAGGGAACACAGATACGCAGTATTTT
CSVGGPTGNTDTQYF
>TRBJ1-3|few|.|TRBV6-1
TGTGCCAGCAGTGAAGGAAGGGAGGGAAACACCATATATTTT
CASSEGREGNTIYF
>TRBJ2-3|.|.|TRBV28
TGTGCCAGCAGTCCCTCTTTACTCACTAGCACAGATACGCAGTATTTT
CASSPSLLTSTDTQYF
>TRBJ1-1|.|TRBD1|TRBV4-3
TGCGCCAGCAGCCTCACGGGCAGGGGGCAGAACACTGAAGCTTTCTTT
CASSLTGRGQNTEAFF
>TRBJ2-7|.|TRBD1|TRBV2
TGTGCCAGCAGTGAATGGCGCGGGACAGGTTCCTACGAGCAGTACTTC
CASSEWRGTGSYEQYF
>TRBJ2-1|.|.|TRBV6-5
TGTGCCAGCAGTACGGGCCCAGCGGGCTACAATGAGCAGTTCTTC
CASSTGPAGYNEQFF
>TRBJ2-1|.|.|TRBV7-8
TGTGCCAGCAGCTTAGTTATCGATGAGCAGTTCTTC
CASSLVIDEQFF
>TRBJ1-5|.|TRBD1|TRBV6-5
TGTGCCAGCGGACAGGGGGGCAATCAGCCCCAGCATTTT
CASGQGGNQPQHF
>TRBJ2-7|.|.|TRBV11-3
TGTGCCAGCAGCTTAGGGAGGGAGCAGTACTTC
CASSLGREQYF
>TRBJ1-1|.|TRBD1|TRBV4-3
TGCGCCAGCAGCCAAGTTGAGGGGGCGAAGACTGAAGCTTTCTTT
CASSQVEGAKTEAFF
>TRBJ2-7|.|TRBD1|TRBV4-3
TGCGCCAGCAGCCTGCGGGACAGGGCATACGAGCAGTACTTC
CASSLRDRAYEQYF
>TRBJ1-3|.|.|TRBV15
TGTGCCACCAGCAGAGGAGGAGGATCTGGAAACACCATATATTTT
CATSRGGGSGNTIYF
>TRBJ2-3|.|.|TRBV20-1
TGCAGTGCTTTAAGCGAAGCGCAGTATTTT
CSALSEAQYF
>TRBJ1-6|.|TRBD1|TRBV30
TGTGCCTGGAACACAGGGGGTAATTCACCCCTCCACTTT
CAWNTGGNSPLHF
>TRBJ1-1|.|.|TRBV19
TGTGCCAGTAGTTTACAGGGACTGAACACTGAAGCTTTCTTT
CASSLQGLNTEAFF
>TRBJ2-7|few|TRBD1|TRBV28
TGTGCCAGCAGCACGTGGGACAGGGAGTACGAGCAGTACTTC
CASSTWDREYEQYF
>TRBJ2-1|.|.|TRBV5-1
TGCGCCAGCAGCTCAACCGACGGGAACAATGAGCAGTTCTTC
CASSSTDGNNEQFF
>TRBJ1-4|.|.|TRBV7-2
TGTGCCAGCAGCTTACCTACTACAAGAGGTAGTGAAAAACTGTTTTTT
CASSLPTTRGSEKLFF
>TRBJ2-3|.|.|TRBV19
TGTGCCAGTAGTCGAGAGGGGCTCGGCGGGATGAGAACAGATACGCAGTATTTT
CASSREGLGGMRTDTQYF
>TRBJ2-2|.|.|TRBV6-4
TGTGCCAGCAGTGACTCGATAGACACCGGGGAGCTGTTTTTT
CASSDSIDTGELFF